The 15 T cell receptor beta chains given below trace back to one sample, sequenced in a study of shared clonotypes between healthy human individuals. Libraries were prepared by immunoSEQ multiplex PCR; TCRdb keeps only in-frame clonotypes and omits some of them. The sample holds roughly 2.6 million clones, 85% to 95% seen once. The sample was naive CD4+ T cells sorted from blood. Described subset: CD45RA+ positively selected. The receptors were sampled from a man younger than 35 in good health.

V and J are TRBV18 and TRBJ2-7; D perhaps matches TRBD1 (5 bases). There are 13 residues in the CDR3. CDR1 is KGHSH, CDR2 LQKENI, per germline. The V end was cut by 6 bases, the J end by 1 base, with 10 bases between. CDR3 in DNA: TGTGCCAGCTCTCTACAGGAATCCTACGAGCAGTACTTC. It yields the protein CASSLQESYEQYF.

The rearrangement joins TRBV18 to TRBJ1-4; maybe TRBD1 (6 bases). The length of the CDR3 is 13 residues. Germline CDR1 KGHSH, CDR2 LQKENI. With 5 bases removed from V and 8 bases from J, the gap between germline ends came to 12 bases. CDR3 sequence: CASSGGLEEKLFF. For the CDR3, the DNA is TGTGCCAGCTCAGGGGGGCTAGAGGAAAAACTGTTTTTT.

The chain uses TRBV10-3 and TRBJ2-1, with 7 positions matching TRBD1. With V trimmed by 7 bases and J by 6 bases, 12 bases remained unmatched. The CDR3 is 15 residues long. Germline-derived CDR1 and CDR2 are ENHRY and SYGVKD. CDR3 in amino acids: CAIKSQGPISNEQFF. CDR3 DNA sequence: TGTGCCATCAAGTCACAGGGGCCAATCTCCAATGAGCAGTTCTTC.

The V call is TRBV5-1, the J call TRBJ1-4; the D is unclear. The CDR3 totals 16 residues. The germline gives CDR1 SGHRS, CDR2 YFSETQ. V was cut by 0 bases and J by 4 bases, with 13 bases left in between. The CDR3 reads CASSLDGSQFNEKLFF. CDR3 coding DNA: TGCGCCAGCAGCTTGGACGGCTCACAGTTTAATGAAAAACTGTTTTTT.

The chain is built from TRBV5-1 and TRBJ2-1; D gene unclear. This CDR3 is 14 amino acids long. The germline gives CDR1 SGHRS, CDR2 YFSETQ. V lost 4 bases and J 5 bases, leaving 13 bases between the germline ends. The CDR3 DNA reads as TGCGCCAGCAGCGTCGATGGTTTCGACAATGAGCAGTTCTTC. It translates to CASSVDGFDNEQFF.

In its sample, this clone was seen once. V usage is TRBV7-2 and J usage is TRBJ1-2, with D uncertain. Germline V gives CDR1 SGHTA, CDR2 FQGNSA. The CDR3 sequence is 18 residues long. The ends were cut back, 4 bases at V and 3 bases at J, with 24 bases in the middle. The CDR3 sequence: CASSSSPDKVRVDYGYTF. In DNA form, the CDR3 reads TGTGCCAGCAGCTCTAGCCCAGATAAGGTGAGGGTGGACTATGGCTACACCTTC.

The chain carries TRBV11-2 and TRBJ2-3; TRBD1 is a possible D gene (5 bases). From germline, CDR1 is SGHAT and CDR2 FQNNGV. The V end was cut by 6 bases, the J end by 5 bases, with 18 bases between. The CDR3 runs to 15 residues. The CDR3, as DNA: TGTGCCAGCAGTTCCGTCCCCCAGGGTGGAGATACGCAGTATTTT. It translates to CASSSVPQGGDTQYF.

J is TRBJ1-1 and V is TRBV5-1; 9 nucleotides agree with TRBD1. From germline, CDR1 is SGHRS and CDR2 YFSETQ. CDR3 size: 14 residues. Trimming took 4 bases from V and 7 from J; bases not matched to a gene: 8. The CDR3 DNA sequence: TGCGCCAGCAGCGCTGGACAGGGGAATAATGAAGCTTTCTTT. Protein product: CASSAGQGNNEAFF.

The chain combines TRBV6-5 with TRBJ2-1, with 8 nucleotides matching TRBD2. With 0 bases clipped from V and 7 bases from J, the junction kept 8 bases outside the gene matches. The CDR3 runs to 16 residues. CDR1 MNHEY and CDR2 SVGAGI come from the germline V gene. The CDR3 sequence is CASSYSRSGSRNEQFF. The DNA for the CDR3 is TGTGCCAGCAGTTACTCAAGGAGCGGGAGTAGAAATGAGCAGTTCTTC.

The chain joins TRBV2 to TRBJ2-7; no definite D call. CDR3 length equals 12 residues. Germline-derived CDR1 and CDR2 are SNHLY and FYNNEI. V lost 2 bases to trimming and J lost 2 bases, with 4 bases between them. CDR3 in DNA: TGTGCCAGCAGTGAAACAACCTACGAGCAGTACTTC. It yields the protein CASSETTYEQYF.

This CDR3 reads CASSDPGAPPSYNEQFF. CDR3 DNA sequence: TGTGCCAGCAGTGACCCGGGGGCTCCCCCCTCCTACAATGAGCAGTTCTTC. The rearrangement uses TRBV6-4 and TRBJ2-1; D tentatively fits TRBD1 or TRBD2 (6 bases each). The V gene's germline CDR1 is MRHNA and CDR2 SNTAGT. Trimming cost V 2 bases and J 0 bases, with 14 bases left between them. The CDR3 sequence is 17 residues long.

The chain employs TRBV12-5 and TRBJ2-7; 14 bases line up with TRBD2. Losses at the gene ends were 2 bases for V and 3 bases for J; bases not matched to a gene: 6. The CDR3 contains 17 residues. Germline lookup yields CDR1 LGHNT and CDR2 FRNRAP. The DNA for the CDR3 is TGTGCTAGTGGTTTGCGGGGACTAGCGGGAGCGAACTACGAGCAGTACTTC. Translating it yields CASGLRGLAGANYEQYF.

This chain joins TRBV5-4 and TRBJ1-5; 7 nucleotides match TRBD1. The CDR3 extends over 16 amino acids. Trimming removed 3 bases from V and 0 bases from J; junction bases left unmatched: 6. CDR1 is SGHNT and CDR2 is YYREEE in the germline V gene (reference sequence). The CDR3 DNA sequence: TGTGCCAGCAGCTCGGGAGGGGGCCTTAGCAATCAGCCCCAGCATTTT. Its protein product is CASSSGGGLSNQPQHF.

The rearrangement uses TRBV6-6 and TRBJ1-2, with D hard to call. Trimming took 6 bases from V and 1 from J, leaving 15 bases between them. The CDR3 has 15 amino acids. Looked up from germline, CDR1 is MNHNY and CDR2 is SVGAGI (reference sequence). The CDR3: CASRSTGPVNYGYTF. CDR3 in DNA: TGTGCCAGCAGATCGACCGGACCAGTTAACTATGGCTACACCTTC.

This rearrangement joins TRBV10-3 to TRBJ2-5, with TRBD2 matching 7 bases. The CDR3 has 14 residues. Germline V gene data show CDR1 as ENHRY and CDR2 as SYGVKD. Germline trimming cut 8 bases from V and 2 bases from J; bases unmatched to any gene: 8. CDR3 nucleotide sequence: TGTGCCATCGGTCTCTCGGGGGGACAAGAGACCCAGTACTTC. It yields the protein CAIGLSGGQETQYF.